This record covers a single T cell receptor (beta chain). Its antigen is unidentified. The time point here: pre-treatment sample, taken before nivolumab and TIL therapy. This specimen comes from a study of TIL therapy for anti-PD-1-resistant metastatic lung cancer. Turning to the study itself: Tumor harvest preceded PD-1/PD-L1 blockade, followed by nivolumab treatment. Tumors carried a median approximately 1.6 non-synonymous mutations per megabase. Study-wide results and limits: This highly selected cohort may not generalize to typical lung cancer patients.

J gave up 2 bases and V 5 bases, and 15 bases lay outside the gene matches. The CDR3 has 17 residues. Germline V gene lookup returns CDR1 MDHEN and CDR2 SYDVKM. Sequencing used immunoSEQ v3. Profiling relied on immunoSEQ multiplex PCR, and the TCRdb table lists in-frame clones only, not all of them. Counted here are about 50,000 clones, approximately 86% occurring once; the ten biggest clones make up approximately 5%. The receptor was derived from a person aged 25-85 years with non-small cell lung cancer. The chain recombines TRBV28 with TRBJ2-7; 7 bases map to TRBD2. Sample: blood, taken at baseline. In nucleotides, the CDR3 is TGTGCCAGCAGTGGACTCCGTCTGCGGGAGCCCCCCTACGAGCAGTACTTC. It codes for CASSGLRLREPPYEQYF.